This TCR beta chain was identified in a study of PD-1 blockade in classical Hodgkin lymphoma. Overall study findings and caveats: Relapsed/refractory patients reportedly had the lowest baseline TCR diversity, below newly diagnosed patients, who were below healthy donors.

Using immunoSEQ multiplex PCR, the repertoire was profiled, and TCRdb retains in-frame clones only, with some absent. The sample shows 11,000 to 15,000 clones, 80% to 90% of them seen only once. Time point in this sample: cycle 4 day 1 (C4D1), after less than 7 weeks of nivolumab. Every single patient, without exception, relapsed after autologous stem cell transplantation, and brentuximab vedotin exposure varied. CDR3 length: 12 residues. The germline CDR1 and CDR2 sequences are PRHDT and FYEKMQ (reference sequence). Trimming shortened V by 6 bases and J by 3 bases, and 8 bases separated the two germline ends. Concerning this clone itself: Its antigen is as yet unknown.

This chain links TRBV13 with TRBJ2-5, with D possibly TRBD1 on 5 matching bases. Material: peripheral blood mononuclear cells (PBMCs), obtained before the fourth cycle of nivolumab. This sequence originates from a human donor with classical Hodgkin lymphoma. The CDR3, as DNA: TGTGCCAGCAGTCGCAGGGAAGAGACCCAGTACTTC. Translating it yields CASSRREETQYF.